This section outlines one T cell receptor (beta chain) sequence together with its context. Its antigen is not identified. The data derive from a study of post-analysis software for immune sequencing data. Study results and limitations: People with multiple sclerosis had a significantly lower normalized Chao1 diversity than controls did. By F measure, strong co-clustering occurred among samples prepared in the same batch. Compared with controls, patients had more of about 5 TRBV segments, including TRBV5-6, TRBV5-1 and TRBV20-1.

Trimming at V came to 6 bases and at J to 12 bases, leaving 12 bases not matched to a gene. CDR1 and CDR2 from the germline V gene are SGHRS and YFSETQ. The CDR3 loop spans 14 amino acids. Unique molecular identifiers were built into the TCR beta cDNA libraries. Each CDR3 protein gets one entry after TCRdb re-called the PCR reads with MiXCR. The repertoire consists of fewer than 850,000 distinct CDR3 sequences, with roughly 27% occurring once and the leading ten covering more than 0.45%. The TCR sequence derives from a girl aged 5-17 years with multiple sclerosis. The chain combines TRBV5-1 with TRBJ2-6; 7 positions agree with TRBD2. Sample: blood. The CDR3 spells CASTPGGSSGVLTF. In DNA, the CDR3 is TGCGCCAGCACTCCCGGGGGGTCATCAGGCGTCCTGACTTTC.